Presented here are 28 T cell receptor beta chains from one specimen sequenced in a study of regulatory T cells in long-lasting Graves disease. As to time point: newly diagnosed GD, antithyroid drugs for less than 3 months. PBMC-derived RNA was used for the TCR library. iRepertoire HTBI primers and Arm-PCR of CDR3 regions built TCR beta libraries. TCRdb ran MiXCR on the multiplex PCR reads and lists one entry per CDR3 protein. This table has 350,000 to 500,000 distinct CDR3 sequences, about 16% appearing once. These data also featured in a second study, about T cells in Graves' hyperthyroidism and ophthalmopathy.

The input for sequencing was peripheral blood mononuclear cells (PBMCs), taken at new diagnosis, from a patient treated with antithyroid drugs. Source of these receptors: a woman aged 30 to 39 with Graves disease.

This clonotype was seen once. This may stem from a read error, because a much larger clone lies one nucleotide away. The chain employs TRBV18 and TRBJ2-4; D is unresolved. CDR3 length: 16 amino acids. Per germline, CDR1 KGHSH and CDR2 LQKENI. Trimming took off 2 bases at V and 13 bases at J, with 24 bases between the two ends. In DNA form, the CDR3 reads TGTGCCAGCTCACCAAGGGAAGAAGAGACCCTCAATGAGCAGTACTTC. Protein product: CASSPREEETLNEQYF. Using reference TRBV18 and TRBJ2-4 for the parts outside the CDR3, the full variable domain is NAGVMQNPRHLVRRRGQEARLRCSPMKGHSHVYWYRQLPEEGLKFMVYLQKENIIDESGMPKERFSAEFPKEGPSILRIQQVVRGDSAAYFCASSPREEETLNEQYFGAGTRLSVL.

The V and J genes are TRBV6-1 and TRBJ2-5, with D unresolved. Trimming removed 8 bases at V and 2 bases at J, with 15 bases between. Germline V CDR1 and CDR2: MNHNS, SASEGT. The CDR3 sequence is 14 residues long. CDR3: CASYNPPMQETQYF. CDR3 coding DNA: TGTGCCAGCTATAATCCTCCCATGCAAGAGACCCAGTACTTC.

The genes are TRBV27 and TRBJ1-1, with D possibly being TRBD1 (5 bases). V dropped 5 bases and J dropped 0 bases, with 25 bases sitting between them. CDR3 length: 19 amino acids. The germline gives CDR1 MNHEY, CDR2 SMNVEV (reference sequence). In DNA form, the CDR3 reads TGTGCCAGCAGTCGCACATTGCCGGGACCCGGCCCGATGAACACTGAAGCTTTCTTT. Protein sequence: CASSRTLPGPGPMNTEAFF.

The rearrangement joins TRBV6-2 or TRBV6-3 to TRBJ1-3, with D perhaps TRBD1 (5 bases). This CDR3 region has 17 residues. Germline CDR1 reads MNHEY; CDR2 reads SVGEGT. Trimming took off 0 bases at V and 0 bases at J, with 12 bases between the two ends. The CDR3 is CASSYSFRGSSGNTIYF. The CDR3, as DNA: TGTGCCAGCAGTTACTCGTTCCGGGGCAGCTCTGGAAACACCATATATTTT.

With regard to this clonotype: A far larger clone is one nucleotide away, so this likely arose from a read error. The V and J genes are TRBV28 and TRBJ2-7; D gene ambiguous. The CDR3 consists of 12 residues. CDR1 is MDHEN, CDR2 SYDVKM, per germline. V shed 3 bases and J shed 2 bases, with 5 bases lying between them. The CDR3 nucleotides read TGTGCCAGCAGTTTTCAGACCTACGAGCAGTACTTC. Its translation: CASSFQTYEQYF.

This clonotype was seen at least ten times. V gene TRBV2 combines with J gene TRBJ2-5, with 9 bases matching TRBD1. V dropped 6 bases and J dropped 5; count of bases not matched to a gene: 4. CDR1 is SNHLY and CDR2 is FYNNEI in the germline V gene. The CDR3 loop spans 13 amino acids. As DNA, the CDR3 is TGTGCCAGCAGAACAGGGGGCAGGGAGACCCAGTACTTC. Translating it yields CASRTGGRETQYF.

The chain is built from TRBV28 and TRBJ2-7, with 9 bases fitting TRBD2. V was clipped by 3 bases and J by 3 bases; unmatched bases: 6. Looked up from germline, CDR1 is MDHEN and CDR2 is SYDVKM. The CDR3 spans 15 residues. The CDR3 coding sequence is TGTGCCAGCAGTTTTAGCGGGAGTATGGACTACGAGCAGTACTTC. Translation: CASSFSGSMDYEQYF.

This clonotype showed up many times. The rearrangement joins TRBV18 to TRBJ1-4; no definite D call. The germline CDR1 and CDR2 sequences are KGHSH and LQKENI. V gave up 3 bases and J gave up 3 bases, with 8 bases separating them. This CDR3 is built from 14 residues. DNA of the CDR3: TGTGCCAGCTCACCTGTGCAGGCTAATGAAAAACTGTTTTTT. As protein: CASSPVQANEKLFF.

Of note for this clonotype: A read error is likely here: a far larger clone is one base away. This chain links TRBV7-9 with TRBJ2-7, with D possibly being TRBD1 (6 bases). This CDR3 comprises 14 residues. Germline CDR1 and CDR2: SEHNR and FQNEAQ (reference sequence). The V gene lost 5 bases and the J gene lost 4 bases, with 15 bases spanning the gap. In DNA, the CDR3 is TGTGCCAGCAGCACAGGAGACAGGAATTACGAGCAGTACTTC. This gives the protein CASSTGDRNYEQYF.

This clonotype turned up a few times. This rearrangement joins TRBV9 to TRBJ2-3; D possibly corresponds to TRBD2 (7 bases). This CDR3 contains 15 residues. The V gene lost 3 bases and the J gene lost 2 bases, with 13 bases spanning the gap. Germline V gives CDR1 SGDLS, CDR2 YYNGEE. The CDR3 bases are TGTGCCAGCAGCGCGAGGGGGGGATACACAGATACGCAGTATTTT. Translation gives CASSARGGYTDTQYF.

This clonotype came up many times. The chain is built from TRBV7-8 and TRBJ2-5; D not resolved. Germline V gene sequence: CDR1 SGHVS, CDR2 FQNEAQ. V shed 1 base and J shed 3 bases, with 6 bases lying between them. The length of the CDR3 is 13 residues. CDR3 sequence: CASSLGEEETQYF. The DNA for the CDR3 is TGTGCCAGCAGCTTAGGTGAGGAAGAGACCCAGTACTTC.

Ten or more counts support this clonotype. This chain links TRBV12-3 or TRBV12-4 with TRBJ2-7; TRBD1 matches at 8 bases. V lost 7 bases and J lost 2; bases outside the gene matches: 10. This CDR3 has 15 amino acids. The CDR3 DNA is TGTGCCAGCACCGAACAGGGGGTGGGGACCTACGAGCAGTACTTC. This sequence encodes CASTEQGVGTYEQYF.

This clonotype was seen repeatedly, ten times or more. The chain couples TRBV28 to TRBJ2-3; TRBD2 agrees at 10 bases. The germline V gene has CDR1 MDHEN and CDR2 SYDVKM. The V gene end was trimmed by 6 bases and the J gene end by 1 base; junction bases not matched to a gene: 13. CDR3 length equals 18 residues. The DNA of the CDR3 is TGTGCCAGCAGCCCCTGGACTAGCGGTGTGTATGGCACAGATACGCAGTATTTT. This sequence encodes CASSPWTSGVYGTDTQYF.

CDR3 DNA sequence: TGCGCCAGCAGCGATCGACAGGGGGCTGTCTATGGCTACACCTTC. This sequence encodes CASSDRQGAVYGYTF. This chain connects TRBV5-1 to TRBJ1-2, with 10 bases that match TRBD1. The CDR3 runs to 15 residues. V dropped 4 bases and J dropped 4; count of bases not matched to a gene: 7. Germline V lookup: CDR1 SGHRS, CDR2 YFSETQ.

This clonotype was seen a few times. A much larger clonotype is one base distant, so this may be a read error. This CDR3 reads CASSTPTGRGYTF. For the CDR3, the DNA is TGTGCCAGCAGTACCCCAACGGGGAGGGGCTACACCTTC. The rearrangement uses TRBV27 and TRBJ1-2, with no clear D. The germline CDR1 and CDR2 sequences are MNHEY and SMNVEV (reference sequence). The CDR3 is made up of 13 amino acids. The V gene lost 5 bases and the J gene lost 8 bases, with 15 bases spanning the gap.

The J gene is TRBJ2-1, the V gene TRBV11-2, with 7 nucleotides matching TRBD2. The CDR3 contains 14 residues. V shed 5 bases and J 9 bases; nucleotides not matched to a gene: 10. The germline CDR1 and CDR2 sequences are SGHAT and FQNNGV. CDR3 coding DNA: TGTGCCAGCAGCAGGGAGATCTCGGGGGGTGAGCAGTTCTTC. It specifies CASSREISGGEQFF.

In this sample, this clonotype turned up many times. CDR3 region: CASSLVGIQETQYF. In nucleotides, the CDR3 is TGTGCCAGCAGCTTAGTGGGGATACAAGAGACCCAGTACTTC. The chain recombines TRBV7-8 with TRBJ2-5; D is undetermined. The CDR3 consists of 14 residues. CDR1 and CDR2 from the germline V gene are SGHVS and FQNEAQ. Trimming took off 1 base at V and 2 bases at J, with 8 bases between the two ends.

This clonotype was detected ten times or more. This chain links TRBV6-1 with TRBJ1-1; D is perhaps TRBD1 (6 bases). Trimming cost V 6 bases and J 0 bases, with 11 bases left between them. Per the germline V gene, CDR1 is MNHNS and CDR2 is SASEGT. This CDR3 has 14 amino acids. This CDR3 is CASRRTALNTEAFF. CDR3 DNA: TGTGCCAGCAGGCGGACAGCTTTGAACACTGAAGCTTTCTTT.

Concerning this clonotype itself: This likely reflects a read error, since a far larger clone is one base away. The CDR3 region is CSSVPGDQSSYEQFF. CDR3 nucleotides: TGCAGTTCCGTCCCTGGGGACCAAAGCTCCTACGAGCAGTTCTTC. The genes are TRBV20-1 and TRBJ2-1, with D perhaps being TRBD1 or TRBD2 (5 bases each). The CDR3 sequence is 15 residues long. V gave up 8 bases and J gave up 10 bases, with 27 bases separating them. Germline V gives CDR1 DFQATT, CDR2 SNEGSKA (reference sequence).

This clonotype has a count of ten or more. The V and J genes are TRBV7-2 and TRBJ2-7; weak D call: TRBD1 (6 bases). Between the trimmed V and J ends, which lost 1 base and 3 bases, there was a span of 10 bases. Looked up from germline, CDR1 is SGHTA and CDR2 is FQGNSA. The CDR3 runs to 14 residues. This CDR3 reads CASSLGTEVYEQYF. The CDR3 bases are TGTGCCAGCAGCTTAGGGACAGAAGTCTACGAGCAGTACTTC.

This clonotype was detected only once. One junction end disagrees with the germline gene, perhaps due to a read error. This chain connects TRBV20-1 to TRBJ2-5, with 10 bases that match TRBD1. This CDR3 has 19 amino acids. Germline V gene data show CDR1 as DFQATT and CDR2 as SNEGSKA (reference sequence). The CDR3 protein is CSASPGQGRSGLVQGTQYF. In nucleotides, the CDR3 is TGCAGTGCTAGCCCGGGACAGGGGCGATCGGGACTAGTACAAGGGACCCAGTACTTC.

V gene TRBV19 combines with J gene TRBJ2-7; 8 bases are a match to TRBD1. CDR3 size: 15 residues. The junction had 7 bases not matched to a gene; V was cut back by 6 bases and J by 0 bases. CDR1 is LNHDA and CDR2 is SQIVND in the germline V gene (reference sequence). The CDR3: CASRETGASSYEQYF. CDR3 in DNA: TGTGCCAGTAGGGAGACAGGGGCTAGCTCCTACGAGCAGTACTTC.

This clonotype was recorded many times. This rearrangement joins TRBV7-8 to TRBJ1-1; the D is unclear. Germline values: CDR1 SGHVS, CDR2 FQNEAQ. V was shortened by 0 bases and J by 0 bases, with 5 bases between the two germline ends. The CDR3 runs to 14 residues. The CDR3 loop is CASSLAPLNTEAFF. The CDR3 DNA reads TGTGCCAGCAGCTTAGCCCCACTGAACACTGAAGCTTTCTTT.

V gene TRBV2 combines with J gene TRBJ2-1; maybe TRBD2 (5 bases). This CDR3 region has 15 residues. The V and J ends lost 6 bases and 0 bases respectively, with 12 bases between them. Looked up from germline, CDR1 is SNHLY and CDR2 is FYNNEI. CDR3 sequence: CASRLEGSSYNEQFF. The CDR3 coding sequence is TGTGCCAGCAGGCTAGAAGGGAGCTCCTACAATGAGCAGTTCTTC.

The sample holds many counts of this clonotype. V and J are TRBV20-1 and TRBJ1-4; D gene uncertain. CDR1 is DFQATT and CDR2 is SNEGSKA in the germline V gene (reference sequence). V lost 6 bases and J 6 bases, leaving 11 bases between the germline ends. The CDR3 totals 12 residues. The CDR3 DNA sequence: TGCAGTGCCCCGGGCCCTTATGAAAAACTGTTTTTT. It translates to CSAPGPYEKLFF.

The chain carries TRBV13 and TRBJ2-3; the D call may be TRBD1 or TRBD2 (5 bases each). The CDR3 spans 15 residues. Trimming left V 6 bases short and J 0 bases short, with 13 bases between. Germline lookup yields CDR1 PRHDT and CDR2 FYEKMQ (reference sequence). The CDR3, as DNA: TGTGCCAGCAGTTCTTGGGACCCGAGCACAGATACGCAGTATTTT. Protein sequence: CASSSWDPSTDTQYF.

This clonotype was counted many times. The V and J genes are TRBV18 and TRBJ1-1, with 7 bases fitting TRBD1. Germline lookup yields CDR1 KGHSH and CDR2 LQKENI. V lost 5 bases and J lost 2; bases outside the gene matches: 5. This CDR3 is built from 14 residues. CDR3 DNA sequence: TGTGCCAGCTCATCTCAGGGGGAAAACACTGAAGCTTTCTTT. Amino acid sequence: CASSSQGENTEAFF. The variable domain in full, with the rest retrieved from reference TRBV18 and TRBJ1-1, is NAGVMQNPRHLVRRRGQEARLRCSPMKGHSHVYWYRQLPEEGLKFMVYLQKENIIDESGMPKERFSAEFPKEGPSILRIQQVVRGDSAAYFCASSSQGENTEAFFGQGTRLTVV.

V is TRBV11-2 and J is TRBJ1-2; D call uncertain. V lost 1 base and J 6 bases, leaving 6 bases between the germline ends. CDR1 and CDR2 (germline): SGHAT, FQNNGV. This CDR3 comprises 12 residues. The CDR3 DNA reads as TGTGCCAGCAGCTTAGTTGCAGATGGCTACACCTTC. Amino acid sequence: CASSLVADGYTF.